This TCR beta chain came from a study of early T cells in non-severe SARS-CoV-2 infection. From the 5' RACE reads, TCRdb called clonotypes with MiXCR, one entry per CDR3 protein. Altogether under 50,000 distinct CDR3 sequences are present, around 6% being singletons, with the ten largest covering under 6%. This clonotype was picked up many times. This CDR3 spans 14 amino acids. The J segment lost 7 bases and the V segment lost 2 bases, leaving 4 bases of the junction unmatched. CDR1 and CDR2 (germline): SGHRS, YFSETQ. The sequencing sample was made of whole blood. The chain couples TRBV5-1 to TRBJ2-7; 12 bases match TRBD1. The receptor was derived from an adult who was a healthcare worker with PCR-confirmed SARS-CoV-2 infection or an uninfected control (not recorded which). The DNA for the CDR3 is TGCGCCAGCAGCTTCCGGGACAGGGGGCGAGAGCAGTACTTC. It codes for CASSFRDRGREQYF. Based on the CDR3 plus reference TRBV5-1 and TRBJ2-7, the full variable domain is KAGVTQTPRYLIKTRGQQVTLSCSPISGHRSVSWYQQTPGQGLQFLFEYFSETQRNKGNFPGRFSGRQFSNSRSEMNVSTLELGDSALYLCASSFRDRGREQYFGPGTRLTVT.